This TCR beta chain was identified during a study of cytomegalovirus exposure and HLA in healthy donors (dated by TCRdb to about 2017). Concerning the study at large: In an earlier analysis of 550 to 750 of the donors, under 300 Gb of sequence data and just under 120 million unique TCR beta sequences from 150 million to 200 million T cells were reported. Roughly 300 gigabases of sequencing data and around 90 million unique TCR sequences made up an early release that covered several hundred HLA-typed donors. Of the approximately 400 genotyped donors, roughly 80% were placed in the genetic ancestry cluster associated with self-reported Caucasian donors. The study aimed to test whether signatures of past pathogen exposure could be identified by cataloging public T cell receptors. The study profiled the T cell repertoires of hundreds of subjects by immunosequencing and related them to cytomegalovirus serostatus. Along with the approximately 600-subject first cohort, a separate validation cohort of over 90 different subjects was used. The study combined high-throughput TCR immunosequencing, statistical association of individual TCRs with disease status, and machine learning to predict cytomegalovirus infection status. A later analysis re-examined previously published TCR beta repertoires from just over 650 donors and added high-resolution HLA genotyping to investigate patterns of TCR occurrence. In the later analysis, no new phenotypic data were used to find candidate immune exposures; instead, reliance was placed on TCR beta sequences and their occurrence across donors. An earlier analysis of several hundred of the donors applied high-throughput TCR beta sequencing to assess whether each TCR beta V gene segment acted as functional or pseudogenic. Donor age, sex, ethnicity and CMV serostatus were compiled alongside the repertoire data. Genome-wide SNP genotypes for about 65% of the 666 donors were used in a later genetic analysis, which treated that subset as a discovery cohort. Every discovery cohort repertoire had been produced on one sequencing platform. Class I and class II HLA loci were covered by the typing at four-digit resolution. The number of donors typed differed by locus, with 629-630 for A, B, C, DRB1 and DQB1, approximately 500 for DQA1, 600 to 610 for DPA1, and some 440 for DPB1. Roughly five DR-DQ haplotypes were treated as single units for association and clustering because of strong linkage in the cohort. Among some 400 genotyped donors of the cohort, an average of about 240,000 unique TCR beta nucleotide sequences were sequenced per donor, around 20% of them non-productive.

The library came from the immunoSEQ multiplex PCR assay. For the multiplex PCR, a mixture combining 60 forward primers for TCR Vbeta segments and 13 reverse primers for TCR Jbeta segments was used. A multiplex PCR assay on genomic DNA amplified the CDR3 region of rearranged TCR beta genes. Amplified TCR beta libraries were sequenced as 87-base-pair reads on the Illumina HiSeq System. In the paper's pipeline: In a later analysis, some 80 million unique TCR beta chains were counted across the 500 to 700 repertoires, and about 9.9 million of these chains were shared by at least two donors. A nearest-neighbor algorithm error-corrected the raw reads and collapsed the reads into unique sequences, merging closely related sequences to remove PCR and sequencing errors. To assign V, D and J gene segments, CDR3 sequences were aligned to IMGT reference sequences. Each retained sequence needed at least a six-nucleotide match to both a V gene segment and a J gene segment. Rearrangements were called productive when the CDR3 lacked stop codons and stayed in frame with V and J; all others were non-productive. CDR3 was defined according to IMGT convention as the region running from the second conserved V-encoded cysteine to the conserved J-encoded phenylalanine. The earlier analysis of 587 of the donors excluded any sequence lacking an unambiguous match to a single V gene segment. In an earlier analysis of approximately 590 of the donors, a V segment was called functional when productive rearrangements were above 56.7%, and segregating when the standard deviation between donors exceeded 5%. To diagnose cytomegalovirus status from the catalog of TCR beta chain sequences, a statistical classification framework was built. A later analysis assigned V and J genes by comparing TCR nucleotide sequences with IMGT/GENE-DB human TR gene sequences. Using the TCRdist pipeline, a later analysis assigned CDR3 sequences along with most-parsimonious VDJ recombination scenarios. In a later analysis, each TCR beta chain was defined by its CDR3 amino acid sequence together with its V-gene family, and reads without a unique V-gene family were excluded. As a way to deal with suspected cross-contamination and a sequencing artifact, a later analysis dropped over 550 nucleotide sequences that were highly shared and had low generation probability. A later analysis calculated a clonal expansion index for each public chain from normalized within-repertoire ranks of inferred template counts. In a later analysis, generation probabilities were computed using a VDJ recombination model fitted to out-of-frame rearrangements, and the results were checked against IGoR. In a later analysis, TCR-TCR, TCR-HLA and TCR-CMV co-occurrence was scored with hypergeometric tests, and a repertoire-size bias correction was applied to TCR pairs. A later analysis estimated false discovery rates by permuting HLA or CMV assignments 20 times. In a later analysis, co-occurring TCRs were grouped with DBSCAN, and TCRdist sequence similarity was added when clustering was performed within HLA-allele-positive subsets. Repertoires with fewer than 30,000 or more than 120,000 public chains were left out of co-occurrence clustering, as were five repertoires with anomalous nucleotide sharing. TCRdb carries this immuneACCESS record with in-frame sequences only. Its versions omit some clonotypes, under half of them owing to an unresolved V gene in the studies checked, with the rest unexplained. V, J and clone size were drawn from that table, and D and trimming were deduced from the DNA. The sample table contains roughly 80,000 clones; only one count was recorded for around 60% of them. About 4.2% of the sample is in the top ten clones.

This clone has only one observation. Its antigen is not yet known. No quality values exist for individual bases; no much larger clone is one base distant. V is reduced by 0 bases and J by 4 bases, leaving a spacing of 18 bases between them. Its CDR3 holds 17 amino acids, cysteine through phenylalanine. Left in the record is the CDR3 DNA by itself, 51 bases read in frame from the first base. CDR1 and CDR2 were assigned from the germline V gene as KGHSH and LQKENI. In total, roughly 710 healthy bone marrow donors made up the cohort. Cohort members were all nominally healthy when sampled, although unrecorded immune exposures were likely present. The donor tested CMV seropositive and was one of the 289 seropositive cohort members. Each donor provided a peripheral blood sample, and peripheral blood mononuclear cells were used for TCR beta sequencing. The Qiagen DNeasy Blood Extraction Kit was used to extract genomic DNA from the blood cell samples.

General study outcomes and caveats: A further reported finding was that TCR beta sequences accurately predicted the HLA-A and HLA-B alleles for most subjects in the first cohort. HLA typing was unavailable for some donors at each locus, so association tests used only the typed subset. In this cohort, only TCR beta chains were sequenced, and detectable features were limited by the absence of alpha or paired-chain data. In a later analysis, TCR association rates were found to vary across HLA loci, with the most associated TCRs seen for DRB1 alleles and the fewest for HLA-C alleles. In an earlier analysis of some 640 of the donors, most TCR beta V segments were observed in productive rearrangements about 87% or about 30% of the time, broadly matching IMGT annotations. Because counts were too low, more than 15 rarely observed V segments, including chromosome 9 orphons, were left out of the earlier analysis of a few hundred of the donors. A few of the identified cytomegalovirus-associated TCR beta chains were confirmed in vitro to be specific for cytomegalovirus antigens. Most TCR sequences were seen in very few donors, while some public TCRs were found in many individuals. According to the authors, the approach could potentially be generalized to other disease states and immunological phenotypes. A later analysis found that most CMV-associated TCR beta chains appeared HLA-restricted, with HLA associations seemingly driven largely by CMV exposure. Linkage disequilibrium might explain the correlated functional status among segregating V segments, but an unknown experimental factor could not be excluded. According to a later genetic analysis, donors in an Asian-associated ancestry cluster had fewer N-insertions in productive TCRs than the approximately 710-donor mean. In a later analysis, HLA-associated TCR beta chains were found to be more clonally expanded and to have lower generation probabilities than equally common non-associated chains. According to a later analysis, parvovirus B19, influenza, CMV and Epstein-Barr virus appeared linked to several top co-occurrence clusters. A cluster of highly shared sequence variants was judged likely to represent a technical artifact of the sequencing pipeline. The 87-base-pair reads could not distinguish some IMGT-functional V segments, including TRBV6-2 and TRBV6-3, so those segments were excluded. A later genetic analysis associated a missense DCLRE1C variant with V-gene and J-gene trimming of TCR beta chains, and an independent cohort replicated the association. When HLA alleles, especially DR and DQ, strongly co-occurred, TCR associations were difficult to assign to individual alleles. The classifier was reported to diagnose cytomegalovirus status with high specificity and sensitivity in both the original cohort and the validation cohort. Sequencing depth was assumed to be roughly uniform across donors in the presence/absence analyses, though that assumption may not hold. In the study, around 160 TCR beta chains were listed as associated with cytomegalovirus. In a later analysis, 15,000 to 20,000 TCR beta sequences were associated with specific HLA alleles at a false discovery rate of 0.05. CMV serostatus was the only immune exposure information available for the cohort.

The sequencing sample was made of PBMCs. Recombination linked TRBV18 to TRBJ2-5, with TRBD1 as a weak D call on 6 bases. This receptor was obtained from a male donor in good health and CMV-seropositive. The DNA reads TGTGCCAGCTCACCACCTGGGGGCTCCTCCCAGGGAGAGACCCAGTACTTC. It translates as CASSPPGGSSQGETQYF.